The clone carrying this T cell receptor (beta chain) has a handful of counts. The antigen is unknown. Each CDR3 protein is one row after TCRdb ran MiXCR on the reads. The table shows roughly 280,000 distinct CDR3 sequences, with approximately 15% occurring only once. This record belongs to a study of T cell repertoires in cytomegalovirus infection. Study-wide background: A matching HLA type, together with CMV infection, was signaled by public TCR beta signatures. Study-level findings and limits: CMV-specific HLA-C-restricted TCR beta clonotypes dominated the ex vivo response. Carriers of CMV plus the relevant HLA were identified by cumulative public TCR beta family frequency.

The CDR3 runs 15 residues. Germline V lookup: CDR1 SEHNR, CDR2 FQNEAQ (reference sequence). Trimming pared 6 bases from V and 0 bases from J, leaving 15 bases between. The chain uses TRBV7-9 and TRBJ2-7, with D maybe TRBD2 (6 bases). Sequences were obtained from PBMCs. The source of this sequence is a human donor in good health (CMV status not recorded). Some clones in this sample may be carry-over from other donors' samples. The CDR3 loop is CASSFDRTNSYEQYF. Written as DNA, the CDR3 is TGTGCCAGCAGTTTCGACCGGACTAACTCCTACGAGCAGTACTTC.